The entry below gives a single T cell receptor beta chain sequence along with its context. Its specificity is not known. Documented treatment: oral pan-JAK inhibitor, 5-10 mg twice daily. The sample comes from a study of CD8+ T cells in alopecia areata. Study-wide context: Scoring of treated patients' severity used the percentage of affected scalp area.

Study-wide points: Under tofacitinib, fewer expanded CD8+ clones appeared among the top 100 scalp clones.

The V gene's germline CDR1 is SNHLY and CDR2 FYNNEI. J was trimmed by 2 bases and V by 6 bases; bases with no gene match: 3. This CDR3 contains 14 residues. RNA was extracted and reverse transcribed into cDNA as the sequencing template. Measured with immunoSEQ multiplex PCR; TCRdb has only the in-frame clones, and not every one. The sample contains 180,000 or so clones, about three fifths of which appear only once. Sequenced here: CD4+ T cells sorted from blood, sampled at approximately week 56, from a patient treated with tofacitinib. The chain links TRBV2 to TRBJ2-7, with 11 bases fitting TRBD2. The TCR was taken from a human donor with alopecia areata. The CDR3 spells CASRSSGGAYEQYF. CDR3 coding DNA: TGTGCCAGCAGAAGTAGCGGGGGGGCCTACGAGCAGTACTTC.